This record covers a single T cell receptor (beta chain). This clone's antigen is unknown. No per-base quality is available; no much larger clone lies one base away. Its CDR3 holds 14 amino acids, cysteine through phenylalanine. Only the CDR3 DNA stays, 42 bases, in frame from base 1. CDR1 is given as MNHEY and CDR2 as SVGAGI, both from the germline V gene. V ends up 8 bases short and J 6 bases short, with an unmatched junction base count of 12. This sample is drawn from a study of T cells in localized non-small cell lung cancer (dated by TCRdb to 2020 to 2022). Notes on the research overall: Comparing tumors with uninvolved tumor-adjacent lungs, the study looked at the T cell repertoires of a few hundred patients with early-stage NSCLC. All 250 or so NSCLC patients in the cohort were treatment-naive and had localized lung tumors that were resected. The mean age of the NSCLC patients was 50 to 85 years, with 130 or so men and 100 to 110 women. Here is what the overall study found, with its caveats: Because multi-region sequencing of the tumors was not done, intratumor heterogeneity could not be ruled out. Since the design was exploratory, TCR variables were selected using unadjusted p-values with no false-discovery rate correction. A median of about 61 of the top 100 tumor clones turned up in the paired uninvolved adjacent lung, and 25 to 35 of those clones also ranked among the top 100 of that same adjacent lung. Longer overall survival was associated with higher blood T cell density, whereas shorter survival was associated with higher adjacent-lung clonality. The highest T cell clonality was observed in uninvolved tumor-adjacent lung, where clonality exceeded that of tumor, suggesting that antigenic responses were more focused in uninvolved tumor-adjacent lung.

At diagnosis, tumor, uninvolved tumor-adjacent lung and peripheral blood were collected and then preserved as a mix of FFPE and fresh-frozen material. For TCR repertoire profiling, the blood samples were analyzed as peripheral blood mononuclear cells. The immunoSEQ Assay was used to sequence TCR beta CDR3 regions from DNA. As for how the authors treated the data: T cell density was computed as TCR beta template counts normalized to usable DNA estimated by amplifying housekeeping genes. The preseqR package was used to estimate richness by extrapolating to 400,000 templates for PBMC samples and to 120,000 templates for tissue samples. Clonality was taken to be one minus Pielou's evenness. Differential abundance testing on productive amino-acid clonotypes, with a minimum total count of 5 and an alpha of 0.1, was used to identify tissue-enriched TCRs. The Jaccard Index and the Morisita Overlap Index were used to measure how much the repertoires overlapped between compartments. GLIPH grouped TCR beta CDR3s together with public tetramer-defined viral CDR3s, and a viral motif had to include at least three viral sequences and show V-gene enrichment. TCRdb stores this immuneACCESS table with in-frame sequences only. Part of the clones is absent; in the studies checked, under half of the shortfall reflects unresolved V genes, and no reason is known for the rest. From that table come the V and J calls and clone size; the DNA was used to work out D and trimming. For this sample the table gives 25,000 to 35,000 clones, of which 94% were detected only once. About 0.73% of the sample lies in the top ten.

The rearrangement combines TRBV6-5 with TRBJ2-7; 8 bases in the middle match TRBD1. The clonotype comes from a woman aged 35 to 69 with stage I lung adenocarcinoma. The material was peripheral blood, obtained before any cancer treatment. The encoded CDR3 is CASAGLETGVEQYF. The DNA reads as follows: TGTGCCAGCGCCGGCTTGGAGACAGGGGTCGAGCAGTACTTC.